Shown below are 18 T cell receptor beta chains from a single sample sequenced in a study of blood T cell repertoires in COVID-19. Method: immunoSEQ multiplex PCR; TCRdb's copy keeps in-frame clones and lacks some. This sample has about 170,000 clones, with around 80% found just once. Sequencing was carried out using peripheral blood. The receptor set was obtained from a woman in her 70s who had recovered from COVID-19.

The rearrangement links TRBV6-5 to TRBJ2-5; D may be TRBD2 (5 bases). This CDR3 has 14 residues. V was trimmed by 2 bases and J by 1 base, leaving 8 bases between them. Germline-derived CDR1 and CDR2 are MNHEY and SVGAGI. CDR3 nucleotide sequence: TGTGCCAGCAGTTACGGGCTAGCCCAAGAGACCCAGTACTTC. Protein product: CASSYGLAQETQYF.

The CDR3 protein is CASSKLGRSGNTIYF. The CDR3 DNA reads TGTGCCAGCAGCAAGTTGGGGCGCTCTGGAAACACCATATATTTT. The chain links TRBV21-1 to TRBJ1-3; TRBD1 is the table's D call, not checked against the DNA. TRBV21-1 constitutes a pseudogene. The CDR3 length is 15 residues.

The J gene is TRBJ2-7, the V gene TRBV10-3, with 12 bases fitting TRBD2. The V gene's germline CDR1 is ENHRY and CDR2 SYGVKD. The V gene end was trimmed by 6 bases and the J gene end by 9 bases; junction bases not matched to a gene: 15. The CDR3 loop spans 16 amino acids. The CDR3 loop reads CAIRLAGGPEVGLQYF. CDR3 sequence (DNA): TGTGCCATCAGGCTAGCGGGAGGGCCTGAGGTGGGGTTGCAGTACTTC.

The chain joins TRBV5-1 to TRBJ2-2, with 11 bases that match TRBD1. Germline assignment: CDR1 SGHRS and CDR2 YFSETQ. CDR3 length equals 16 residues. The J segment lost 8 bases and the V segment lost 1 base, leaving 7 bases of the junction unmatched. The CDR3: CASSLQGTGGNGELFF. The CDR3 DNA follows: TGCGCCAGCAGCTTGCAGGGGACAGGGGGAAATGGGGAGCTGTTTTTT.

The chain couples TRBV7-2 to TRBJ1-4; 7 bases map to TRBD1. CDR3 length: 16 amino acids. Trimming at V came to 4 bases and at J to 5 bases, leaving 10 bases not matched to a gene. From germline, CDR1 is SGHTA and CDR2 FQGNSA. The CDR3 nucleotides read TGTGCCAGCAGCTCCCCGCCGGGACAGAGGAATGAAAAACTGTTTTTT. Translation gives CASSSPPGQRNEKLFF.

The chain uses TRBV6-5 and TRBJ1-3, with 7 nucleotides matching TRBD1. The CDR3 consists of 13 residues. V dropped 10 bases and J dropped 4; count of bases not matched to a gene: 7. In germline, CDR1 is MNHEY, CDR2 SVGAGI. The CDR3 coding sequence is TGTGCCACCCAGAGGGGGCCCGGAAACACCATATATTTT. Translation: CATQRGPGNTIYF.

This chain uses TRBV5-1 with TRBJ2-3, with TRBD2 matching 15 bases. V shed 4 bases, J shed 5 bases, and the junction held 5 bases outside the gene matches. The CDR3 has 16 residues. The V gene's germline CDR1 is SGHRS and CDR2 YFSETQ. CDR3 sequence reads: CASSRTSGGVGDTQYF. For the CDR3, the DNA is TGCGCCAGCAGCCGGACTAGCGGGGGGGTTGGAGATACGCAGTATTTT.

V gene TRBV11-2 combines with J gene TRBJ1-2; D is perhaps TRBD1 (6 bases). V lost 5 bases to trimming and J lost 10 bases, with 17 bases between them. This CDR3 has 13 amino acids. Germline CDR1 SGHAT, CDR2 FQNNGV. The CDR3 region is CASSPPGAGTYTF. CDR3 coding DNA: TGTGCCAGCAGCCCTCCAGGGGCAGGAACCTACACCTTC.

The V gene is TRBV24-1, the J gene TRBJ2-7, with 7 bases fitting TRBD1. Germline V gives CDR1 KGHDR, CDR2 SFDVKD. The V and J ends lost 3 bases and 4 bases, in that order; junction bases with no gene match: 8. The CDR3 runs 15 residues. The CDR3 reads CATSDPNRGGYEQYF. The CDR3 nucleotides are TGTGCCACCAGTGATCCGAACAGGGGCGGGTACGAGCAGTACTTC.

The gene calls are TRBV30 and TRBJ2-1; TRBD2 agrees at 9 bases. CDR1 GTSNPN and CDR2 SVGIG come from the germline V gene (reference sequence). Trimming took 3 bases from V and 8 from J; bases not matched to a gene: 8. The CDR3 loop spans 14 amino acids. The CDR3 is CAWRRTSVVYEQFF. DNA for the CDR3: TGTGCCTGGAGGCGGACTAGCGTGGTCTATGAGCAGTTCTTC. Looking up the rest from reference TRBV30 and TRBJ2-1 gives the full variable domain: SQTIHQWPATLVQPVGSPLSLECTVEGTSNPNLYWYRQAAGRGLQLLFYSVGIGQISSEVPQNLSASRPQDRQFILSSKKLLLSDSGFYLCAWRRTSVVYEQFFGPGTRLTVL.

In its sample, this clone was seen a few times. The V gene is TRBV27, the J gene TRBJ2-2; 10 bases line up with TRBD2. The germline gives CDR1 MNHEY, CDR2 SMNVEV (reference sequence). The CDR3 sequence is 16 residues long. V gave up 5 bases and J gave up 4 bases; unmatched junction bases: 7. The CDR3 DNA follows: TGTGCCAGCAGTCGGCCTAGCGGGGGCCTCACCGGGGAGCTGTTTTTT. It translates to CASSRPSGGLTGELFF.

This clone has only one observation. V and J are TRBV4-2 and TRBJ1-2; D may be TRBD1 (5 bases). Germline V gene lookup returns CDR1 LGHNA and CDR2 YNFKEQ. V was shortened by 3 bases and J by 1 base, with 12 bases between the two germline ends. The CDR3 consists of 15 residues. CDR3 nucleotide sequence: TGTGCCAGCAGCCACCCGGGGGGGGATAACTATGGCTACACCTTC. Its protein is CASSHPGGDNYGYTF.

Only one count was recorded for this clone. DNA of the CDR3: TGTGCCAGCAGTGAAACCTGGGACTTACGATACGAGCAGTACTTC. Protein product: CASSETWDLRYEQYF. The chain links TRBV6-1 to TRBJ2-7; tentative D call: TRBD2 (6 bases). V was trimmed by 2 bases and J by 4 bases, leaving 15 bases between them. Per the germline V gene, CDR1 is MNHNS and CDR2 is SASEGT. This CDR3 is 15 amino acids long.

The rearrangement links TRBV7-6 to TRBJ2-5, with a tentative D call TRBD2 (6 bases). CDR3 length: 16 residues. Trimming pared 5 bases from V and 2 bases from J, leaving 18 bases between. CDR1 SGHVS and CDR2 FNYEAQ come from the germline V gene. CDR3 protein: CASSRAARAGQETQYF. The CDR3 DNA reads TGTGCCAGCAGCCGGGCCGCGAGGGCGGGACAAGAGACCCAGTACTTC.

The chain carries TRBV25-1 and TRBJ2-7; 9 bases line up with TRBD1. The CDR3 has 14 residues. The junction had 5 bases not matched to a gene; V was cut back by 6 bases and J by 2 bases. Germline assignment: CDR1 MGHDK and CDR2 SYGVNS. This CDR3 is CASRGQGPTYEQYF. The DNA of the CDR3 is TGTGCCAGCAGGGGACAGGGCCCAACCTACGAGCAGTACTTC.

V usage is TRBV3-1 (or the pseudogene TRBV3-2) and J usage is TRBJ1-3; D ambiguous. The CDR3 extends over 15 amino acids. Germline V gene lookup returns CDR1 LGHDT and CDR2 YNNKEL (reference sequence). V was pared by 0 bases and J by 0 bases, with 6 bases between. The DNA of the CDR3 is TGTGCCAGCAGCCAAGATTGGCTCTCTGGAAACACCATATATTTT. It is translated as CASSQDWLSGNTIYF.

The chain recombines TRBV6-6 with TRBJ2-7; 7 bases agree with TRBD2. The length of the CDR3 is 12 residues. Germline loops: CDR1 MNHNY, CDR2 SVGAGI (reference sequence). Trimming took 5 bases from V and 3 from J; bases not matched to a gene: 1. CDR3 sequence: CASSASGYEQYF. DNA for the CDR3: TGTGCCAGCAGTGCTAGCGGCTACGAGCAGTACTTC.

This chain joins TRBV28 and TRBJ2-1; TRBD2 aligns across 13 bases. The germline CDR1 and CDR2 sequences are MDHEN and SYDVKM. This CDR3 has 17 amino acids. With 6 bases clipped from V and 3 bases from J, the junction kept 8 bases outside the gene matches. The CDR3 region is CASSGRTSGRNYNEQFF. CDR3 nucleotides: TGTGCCAGCAGCGGGAGGACTAGCGGGAGAAACTACAATGAGCAGTTCTTC. Full variable domain (rest looked up from reference TRBV28 and TRBJ2-1): DVKVTQSSRYLVKRTGEKVFLECVQDMDHENMFWYRQDPGLGLRLIYFSYDVKMKEKGDIPEGYSVSREKKERFSLILESASTNQTSMYLCASSGRTSGRNYNEQFFGPGTRLTVL.